This note documents a single TCR beta chain sequence. What it binds is not known. The repertoire was sequenced with immunoSEQ multiplex PCR; TCRdb's copy has only in-frame clones and lacks some. The sample consists of roughly 20,000 clones, around 82% of them appearing once. The entry originates in a study of T cell responses to AZD1222 COVID-19 vaccine. Study-level points and caveats: Clonal diversity may have been underestimated, and the donors were mostly white British, with more females than males. Unmutated regions of variants are reportedly targeted by nearly half of spike-specific TCRs.

CDR1 and CDR2 from the germline V gene are SEHNR and FQNEAQ (reference sequence). This CDR3 contains 17 residues. V lost 1 base to trimming and J lost 4 bases; unmatched junction nucleotides: 9. This receptor was identified in an adult in good health. Sequencing was performed on peripheral blood, taken on day 0 of AZD1222 vaccination. J is TRBJ2-5 and V is TRBV7-9, with 10 bases fitting TRBD2. CDR3 region: CASSLGAGGLVRETQYF. In DNA, the CDR3 is TGTGCCAGCAGCTTAGGAGCGGGGGGGCTTGTGAGAGAGACCCAGTACTTC.